This TCR beta chain was sequenced for a study of blood T cell repertoires in COVID-19. Study in general: From the United States, Italy and Spain came samples of acute and convalescent COVID-19.

Libraries were prepared by immunoSEQ multiplex PCR; TCRdb keeps only in-frame clonotypes and omits some of them. The sample shows over 130,000 clones, approximately 79% of them seen only once. From germline, CDR1 is SGDLS and CDR2 YYNGEE. CDR3 size: 15 residues. V dropped 4 bases and J dropped 7; count of bases not matched to a gene: 3. Source material: PBMCs or T cells enriched from blood (not recorded which). This chain joins TRBV9 and TRBJ2-1, with 15 bases fitting TRBD2. This TCR was recovered from a woman aged 45-59 years who had recovered from COVID-19. The CDR3 protein is CASSYGLAGGNEQFF. The CDR3 DNA is TGTGCCAGCAGCTACGGACTAGCGGGAGGGAATGAGCAGTTCTTC.